This is a list of T cell receptor beta chains from one sample in a study of shared clonotypes between healthy human individuals. Repertoires were generated with immunoSEQ multiplex PCR, while TCRdb's copy carries only in-frame clones and drops some. This sample carries more than 900,000 clones, around 78% of them seen once, and the ten largest clones take more than 0.55%. Sequenced: memory CD4+ T cells from PBMCs. These TCRs come from a man aged 18 to 29 in good health. Some clones in this sample may be carry-over from other donors' samples. Both conserved end residues are part of each CDR3. Fields, in order: CDR3 protein, CDR3 DNA, V gene, J gene, clone size, D gene. The D gene is left open where the match is weak. The size of a clone is reported for some rows only, either as once, few or many, or as a class for expanded clones.

CDR3: CASRRAGSGNTIYF
DNA: TGTGCCAGCAGGAGGGCCGGCTCTGGAAACACCATATATTTT
V: TRBV11-2
J: TRBJ1-3
size: .
D: .

CDR3: CASSPRTGPPSYEQYF
DNA: TGTGCCAGCAGCCCTCGGACAGGGCCGCCCTCCTACGAGCAGTACTTC
V: TRBV7-2
J: TRBJ2-7
size: .
D: TRBD1

CDR3: CASSVADRGQETQYF
DNA: TGCGCCAGCAGCGTGGCGGACAGGGGTCAAGAGACCCAGTACTTC
V: TRBV5-1
J: TRBJ2-5
size: .
D: TRBD1

CDR3: CASSLNGGYYEQYF
DNA: TGTGCCAGCAGTTTGAACGGCGGATACTACGAGCAGTACTTC
V: TRBV28
J: TRBJ2-7
size: .
D: .

CDR3: CASSYGGVFGYTF
DNA: TGTGCCAGCAGCTATGGGGGGGTGTTTGGCTACACCTTC
V: TRBV7-2
J: TRBJ1-2
size: .
D: .

CDR3: CASSVNSRGRDEQYF
DNA: TGCGCCAGCAGCGTAAACTCCAGGGGGCGGGACGAGCAGTACTTC
V: TRBV5-1
J: TRBJ2-7
size: few
D: TRBD1

CDR3: CASSFRQGARSGANVLTF
DNA: TGTGCCAGCAGCTTTAGACAGGGGGCGCGGTCTGGGGCCAACGTCCTGACTTTC
V: TRBV5-4
J: TRBJ2-6
size: many
D: TRBD1

CDR3: CASSPRSKDEQYF
DNA: TGTGCCAGCAGCCCACGATCCAAGGACGAGCAGTACTTC
V: TRBV7-2
J: TRBJ2-7
size: .
D: .

CDR3: CASSLSAGSYEQYF
DNA: TGTGCCAGCAGCTTGTCCGCAGGGTCCTACGAGCAGTACTTC
V: TRBV5-4
J: TRBJ2-7
size: .
D: .

CDR3: CASSVQGTDTEAFF
DNA: TGTGCCAGCAGCGTACAGGGAACGGACACTGAAGCTTTCTTT
V: TRBV11-3
J: TRBJ1-1
size: .
D: .

CDR3: CATSRDSYQPQHF
DNA: TGTGCCACCAGCAGAGATAGTTATCAGCCCCAGCATTTT
V: TRBV15
J: TRBJ1-5
size: .
D: .

CDR3: CASSPWTGMKAFF
DNA: TGTGCCAGCAGCCCCTGGACGGGAATGAAGGCTTTCTTT
V: TRBV7-6
J: TRBJ1-1
size: few
D: .

CDR3: CASSPLRGPQHF
DNA: TGTGCCAGCAGTCCCCTCAGGGGGCCCCAGCATTTT
V: TRBV28
J: TRBJ1-5
size: .
D: .

CDR3: CASSLATSGRQNEQYF
DNA: TGTGCCAGCAGCTTAGCGACTAGCGGGAGGCAGAACGAGCAGTACTTC
V: TRBV7-2
J: TRBJ2-7
size: .
D: TRBD2

CDR3: CAWSVPGGSNQPQHF
DNA: TGTGCCTGGAGTGTACCCGGCGGGAGCAATCAGCCCCAGCATTTT
V: TRBV30
J: TRBJ1-5
size: .
D: .

CDR3: CASSWDRGPYEQYF
DNA: TGTGCCAGCAGCTGGGACAGGGGGCCGTACGAGCAGTACTTC
V: TRBV5-4
J: TRBJ2-7
size: .
D: TRBD1

CDR3: CASSPRDYGYTF
DNA: TGTGCCAGCTCACCGAGGGACTATGGCTACACCTTC
V: TRBV18
J: TRBJ1-2
size: .
D: .

CDR3: CASSLLGSHRGRDGYTF
DNA: TGTGCCAGCAGTTTACTCGGTAGCCACAGGGGGCGGGATGGCTACACCTTC
V: TRBV28
J: TRBJ1-2
size: once
D: TRBD1

CDR3: CASSPNRATDTQYF
DNA: TGTGCCAGCAGCCCAAACAGGGCCACAGATACGCAGTATTTT
V: TRBV7-3
J: TRBJ2-3
size: .
D: .

CDR3: CASSPDGDSYNEQFF
DNA: TGTGCCAGCAGCCCGGACGGAGACTCCTACAATGAGCAGTTCTTC
V: TRBV9
J: TRBJ2-1
size: .
D: .

CDR3: CASSSKYRGGNNEQFF
DNA: TGTGCCAGCAGCTCGAAATATCGGGGGGGAAACAATGAGCAGTTCTTC
V: TRBV7-6
J: TRBJ2-1
size: .
D: TRBD2

CDR3: CASSLRPGREAAYEQYF
DNA: TGTGCCAGCAGCTTAAGGCCCGGGCGGGAGGCGGCCTACGAGCAGTACTTC
V: TRBV7-9
J: TRBJ2-7
size: .
D: TRBD2

CDR3: CASSKNRGRLFEETQYF
DNA: TGTGCCAGTAGTAAAAACAGGGGGAGGTTGTTTGAAGAGACCCAGTACTTC
V: TRBV19
J: TRBJ2-5
size: .
D: TRBD1

CDR3: CASSFTKETQYF
DNA: TGTGCCAGCAGCTTTACTAAAGAGACCCAGTACTTC
V: TRBV7-8
J: TRBJ2-5
size: .
D: .